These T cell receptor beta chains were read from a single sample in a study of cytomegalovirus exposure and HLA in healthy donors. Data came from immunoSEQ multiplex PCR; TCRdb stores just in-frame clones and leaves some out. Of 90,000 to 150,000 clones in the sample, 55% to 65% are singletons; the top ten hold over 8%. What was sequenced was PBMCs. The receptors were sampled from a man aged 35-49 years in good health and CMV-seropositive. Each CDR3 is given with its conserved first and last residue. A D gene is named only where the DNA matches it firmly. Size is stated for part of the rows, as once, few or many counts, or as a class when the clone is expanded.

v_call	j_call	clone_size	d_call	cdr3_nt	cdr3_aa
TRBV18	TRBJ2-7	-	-	TGTGCCAGCTCACCACGGGCTGGACGGGGGAGCTCCTACGAGCAGTACTTC	CASSPRAGRGSSYEQYF
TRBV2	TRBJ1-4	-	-	TGTGCCAGCAGGGAGTACATGGGGGGGGAAAAACTGTTTTTT	CASREYMGGEKLFF
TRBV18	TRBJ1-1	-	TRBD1	TGTGCCAGCTCACGGGCGACAGGGATTCACCAAGAAGCTTTCTTT	CASSRATGIHQEAFF
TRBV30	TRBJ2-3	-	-	TGTGCCTGGAGTGTATTCTCGGCCGGGACACCGCAGTATTTT	CAWSVFSAGTPQYF
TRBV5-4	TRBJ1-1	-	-	TGTGCCAGCAGCTTGGCGCGGTCACAGAACACTGAAGCTTTCTTT	CASSLARSQNTEAFF
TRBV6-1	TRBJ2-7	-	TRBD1	TGTGCCAGCAAAAGGGACAGGTTCTACGAGCAGTACTTC	CASKRDRFYEQYF
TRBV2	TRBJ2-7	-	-	TGTGCCAGCAGTGATTTGGGTAGGAGCACCTACGAGCAGTACTTC	CASSDLGRSTYEQYF
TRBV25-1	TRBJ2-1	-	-	TGTGCCAGCAGTGAATTTAACAGAATCTACAATGAGCAGTTCTTC	CASSEFNRIYNEQFF
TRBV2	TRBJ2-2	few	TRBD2	TGTGCCAAAAGCGGGGGGGCTGGGGAGCTGTTTTTT	CAKSGGAGELFF
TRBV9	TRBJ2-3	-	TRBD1	TGTGCCAGCAGCGCCTCCGGGACAGGGTCAGATACGCAGTATTTT	CASSASGTGSDTQYF
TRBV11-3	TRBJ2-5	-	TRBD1	TGTGCCAGCAGCCCTGGACAGGGGGCGTTAGAGACCCAGTACTTC	CASSPGQGALETQYF
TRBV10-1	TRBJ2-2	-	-	TGCGCCAGCAGACAGGGCCCGAACACCGGGGAGCTGTTTTTT	CASRQGPNTGELFF
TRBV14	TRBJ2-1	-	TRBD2	TGTGCCAGCAGCCAACGAAGGGTTGTAGCGGGCCTAGACAATGAGCAGTTCTTC	CASSQRRVVAGLDNEQFF
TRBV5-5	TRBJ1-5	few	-	TGTGCCAGCAGCTTGCGGGGGTTGGAGCCCCAGCATTTT	CASSLRGLEPQHF
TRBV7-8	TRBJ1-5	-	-	TGTGCCAGCAGCTTAGACTGGAATCAGCCCCAGCATTTT	CASSLDWNQPQHF
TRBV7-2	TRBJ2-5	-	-	TGTGCCAGCAGCTTACCGGGTAGAGTAGAGACCCAGTACTTC	CASSLPGRVETQYF
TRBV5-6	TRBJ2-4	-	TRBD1	TGTGCCAGCAGCTCTTTGACAGGGCAAAGCATTCAGTACTTC	CASSSLTGQSIQYF
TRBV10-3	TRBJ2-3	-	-	TGTGCCACGAGAAGGGGCAGGGACACAGATACGCAGTATTTT	CATRRGRDTDTQYF
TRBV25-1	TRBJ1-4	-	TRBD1	TGTGCCAGCAGTGAATGGGACAGGAATGAAAAACTGTTTTTT	CASSEWDRNEKLFF
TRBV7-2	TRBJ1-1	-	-	TGTGCCAGCAGCCTAGACAGGCCTACTGAAGCTTTCTTT	CASSLDRPTEAFF
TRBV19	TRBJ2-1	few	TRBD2	TGTGCCAGTAGTATTGTAGCGGGGGGGCGGAATGAGCAGTTCTTC	CASSIVAGGRNEQFF
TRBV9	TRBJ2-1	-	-	TGTGCCAGCAGCCCGGAGGTATACTCCTACAATGAGCAGTTCTTC	CASSPEVYSYNEQFF